The 27 T cell receptor beta chains below come from one sample, sequenced in a study of shared clonotypes between healthy human individuals. The repertoire was sequenced with immunoSEQ multiplex PCR; TCRdb's copy has only in-frame clones and lacks some. The data show millions of clones, over 85% seen once. Sequences were obtained from naive CD4+ T cells from PBMCs. Documented subset: CD45RA+ positively selected. The receptors originated from a man aged 18 to 29 in good health. Some clones in this sample may be carry-over from other donors' samples.

The V and J genes are TRBV7-9 and TRBJ2-1; 11 nucleotides align to TRBD2. Trimming cost V 5 bases and J 5 bases; bases outside gene matches: 5. The CDR3 covers 15 residues. Germline V gene sequence: CDR1 SEHNR, CDR2 FQNEAQ (reference sequence). The CDR3 DNA follows: TGTGCCAGCAGCCCGGGACTAGCGGTAGACAATGAGCAGTTCTTC. Its translation: CASSPGLAVDNEQFF.

V and J are TRBV29-1 and TRBJ2-3; 10 positions agree with TRBD2. Germline loops: CDR1 SQVTM, CDR2 ANQGSEA. With V trimmed by 1 base and J by 3 bases, 10 bases remained unmatched. CDR3 length: 17 amino acids. CDR3 region: CSVEGSASGSETDTQYF. The CDR3 DNA follows: TGCAGCGTTGAAGGATCGGCTAGCGGGAGTGAGACAGATACGCAGTATTTT.

V gene TRBV28 combines with J gene TRBJ2-5, with 13 positions matching TRBD2. Trimming removed 2 bases from V and 4 bases from J; junction bases left unmatched: 7. CDR3 size: 17 residues. Germline V lookup: CDR1 MDHEN, CDR2 SYDVKM. CDR3 region: CASSLRRTSGSGETQYF. The CDR3 region has the DNA TGTGCCAGCAGTTTACGAAGGACTAGCGGGAGTGGAGAGACCCAGTACTTC.

This chain uses TRBV5-4 with TRBJ2-5; the D gene could be TRBD1 or TRBD2 (6 bases each). The CDR3 is 13 residues long. V dropped 4 bases and J dropped 5 bases, with 12 bases sitting between them. Germline V gene data show CDR1 as SGHNT and CDR2 as YYREEE (reference sequence). This CDR3 is CASSGGGSETQYF. The CDR3 DNA follows: TGTGCCAGCAGCGGAGGGGGGTCGGAGACCCAGTACTTC.

The chain employs TRBV18 and TRBJ1-1; 7 nucleotides line up with TRBD1. Germline CDR1 and CDR2: KGHSH and LQKENI. This CDR3 contains 14 residues. Germline trimming cut 4 bases from V and 5 bases from J; bases unmatched to any gene: 7. CDR3 DNA sequence: TGTGCCAGCTCACAGGGACAGCAGGTGACTGAAGCTTTCTTT. Its protein product is CASSQGQQVTEAFF. Drawing the rest from reference TRBV18 and TRBJ1-1, the complete variable domain is NAGVMQNPRHLVRRRGQEARLRCSPMKGHSHVYWYRQLPEEGLKFMVYLQKENIIDESGMPKERFSAEFPKEGPSILRIQQVVRGDSAAYFCASSQGQQVTEAFFGQGTRLTVV.

The chain has TRBV6-1 and TRBJ2-7; the D is unclear. V was pared by 8 bases and J by 0 bases, with 17 bases between. Germline V lookup: CDR1 MNHNS, CDR2 SASEGT. CDR3 length: 15 amino acids. Here the CDR3 reads CASFHPAGGSYEQYF. The CDR3 DNA is TGTGCCAGCTTTCATCCGGCCGGTGGCTCCTACGAGCAGTACTTC.

The chain has TRBV7-3 and TRBJ2-7; TRBD1 agrees at 7 bases. The germline CDR1 and CDR2 sequences are SGHTA and FQGTGA. Germline trimming cut 2 bases from V and 3 bases from J; bases unmatched to any gene: 16. This CDR3 is built from 18 residues. CDR3 in DNA: TGTGCCAGCAGCTTATTCCCTAGGTCAACAGGGGCCATCTACGAGCAGTACTTC. It codes for CASSLFPRSTGAIYEQYF.

The chain couples TRBV19 to TRBJ2-2; D unclear. The germline CDR1 and CDR2 sequences are LNHDA and SQIVND (reference sequence). The V end lost 4 bases, the J end lost 3 bases, and 6 bases lay between the germline ends. The CDR3 is 13 residues long. In DNA, the CDR3 is TGTGCCAGTAGTACCAGTGACACCGGGGAGCTGTTTTTT. Protein sequence: CASSTSDTGELFF.

The chain recombines TRBV28 with TRBJ2-7; the D is unclear. The V gene lost 5 bases and the J gene lost 4 bases, with 9 bases spanning the gap. CDR1 is MDHEN, CDR2 SYDVKM, per germline. CDR3 length: 12 residues. Here the CDR3 DNA reads TGTGCCAGCAGTGGGCCGTCGTACGAGCAGTACTTC. Translation: CASSGPSYEQYF.

About this clone: Other DNA sequences of this sample code for an identical CDR3. The rearrangement joins TRBV6-1 to TRBJ2-3; D is possibly TRBD1 or TRBD2 (6 bases each). The ends were cut back, 8 bases at V and 4 bases at J, with 13 bases in the middle. The CDR3 contains 13 residues. Germline V gives CDR1 MNHNS, CDR2 SASEGT. The DNA of the CDR3 is TGTGCCAGCCGGGAGTCAGGGGCAGATACGCAGTATTTT. As protein: CASRESGADTQYF.

V gene TRBV9 combines with J gene TRBJ2-3; 8 bases match TRBD1. J gave up 3 bases and V 3 bases, and 3 bases lay outside the gene matches. Germline assignment: CDR1 SGDLS and CDR2 YYNGEE. The length of the CDR3 is 14 residues. The CDR3 region has the DNA TGTGCCAGCAGCGGCCGGGACAGGACAGATACGCAGTATTTT. Its protein product is CASSGRDRTDTQYF.

This clone showed up just once. This chain uses TRBV19 with TRBJ2-7; 7 bases align to TRBD2. Per germline, CDR1 LNHDA and CDR2 SQIVND (reference sequence). The CDR3 has 14 amino acids. V trimming: 8 bases; J trimming: 2 bases; junction bases outside the gene matches: 9. CDR3 region: CASQRASGPYEQYF. The CDR3 region has the DNA TGTGCCAGTCAACGGGCTAGCGGCCCCTACGAGCAGTACTTC.

On this clone: Distinct nucleotide sequences in the sample also encode this CDR3. J is TRBJ2-5 and V is TRBV30; a possible D gene is TRBD2 (6 bases). Germline V gene lookup returns CDR1 GTSNPN and CDR2 SVGIG (reference sequence). Trimming took 2 bases from V and 5 from J, leaving 9 bases between them. The CDR3 runs to 12 residues. DNA for the CDR3: TGTGCCTGGAGTCCAGGGAGGGAGACCCAGTACTTC. Protein sequence: CAWSPGRETQYF. The variable domain in full, completed from reference TRBV30 and TRBJ2-5, reads SQTIHQWPATLVQPVGSPLSLECTVEGTSNPNLYWYRQAAGRGLQLLFYSVGIGQISSEVPQNLSASRPQDRQFILSSKKLLLSDSGFYLCAWSPGRETQYFGPGTRLLVL.

This clone is a singleton in its sample. Other DNA sequences in the sample encode the same CDR3. J is TRBJ1-1 and V is TRBV5-1; 9 bases are shared with TRBD1. The CDR3 length is 15 residues. With V trimmed by 3 bases and J by 1 base, 4 bases remained unmatched. The V gene's germline CDR1 is SGHRS and CDR2 YFSETQ. CDR3 sequence reads: CASSSTGQGNTEAFF. Here the CDR3 DNA reads TGCGCCAGCAGCTCCACGGGACAGGGGAACACTGAAGCTTTCTTT.

A note on this clone: The sample contains more than one DNA sequence encoding this CDR3. V and J are TRBV9 and TRBJ1-1; D ambiguous. CDR1 SGDLS and CDR2 YYNGEE come from the germline V gene. V lost 0 bases and J lost 5, with 11 bases in between. CDR3 length: 14 amino acids. The CDR3 spells CASSVAPRGTEAFF. In DNA form, the CDR3 reads TGTGCCAGCAGCGTAGCCCCGAGAGGGACTGAAGCTTTCTTT.

This sequence joins TRBV4-2 and TRBJ1-6, with D perhaps matching TRBD1 (5 bases). The length of the CDR3 is 16 residues. Trimming took off 6 bases at V and 2 bases at J, with 14 bases between the two ends. CDR1 and CDR2 from the germline V gene are LGHNA and YNFKEQ. The CDR3 DNA is TGTGCCAGCAGGCCTAGTGGGGCAACCTATAATTCACCCCTCCACTTT. Translation gives CASRPSGATYNSPLHF.

The chain combines TRBV10-2 with TRBJ2-2, with 10 bases lining up with TRBD2. Trimming took 4 bases from V and 3 from J; bases not matched to a gene: 5. From germline, CDR1 is WSHSY and CDR2 SAAADI. CDR3 length: 16 residues. In DNA, the CDR3 is TGCGCCAGCAGTGGGCGAGCGGGAGGGTACACCGGGGAGCTGTTTTTT. Residues: CASSGRAGGYTGELFF.

This rearrangement joins TRBV2 to TRBJ2-7; 13 bases map to TRBD2. Per the germline V gene, CDR1 is SNHLY and CDR2 is FYNNEI. This CDR3 comprises 16 residues. The V and J ends lost 4 bases and 4 bases, in that order; junction bases with no gene match: 7. In nucleotides, the CDR3 is TGTGCCAGCAGTGGGACTAGCGGGGGAATTCTTTACGAGCAGTACTTC. Translating gives CASSGTSGGILYEQYF. The full variable domain, in which reference TRBV2 and TRBJ2-7 provide the parts outside the CDR3, is EPEVTQTPSHQVTQMGQEVILRCVPISNHLYFYWYRQILGQKVEFLVSFYNNEISEKSEIFDDQFSVERPDGSNFTLKIRSTKLEDSAMYFCASSGTSGGILYEQYFGPGTRLTVT.

V is TRBV5-5 and J is TRBJ1-1; TRBD1 might be the D (5 bases). CDR3 length: 16 residues. The germline V gene has CDR1 SGHKS and CDR2 YYEKEE (reference sequence). With 0 bases removed from V and 4 bases from J, the gap between germline ends came to 16 bases. For the CDR3, the DNA is TGTGCCAGCAGCTTGGCCGCGGCAGGGCGAGTCACTGAAGCTTTCTTT. Its translation is CASSLAAAGRVTEAFF.

This chain joins TRBV28 and TRBJ2-1; 8 bases align to TRBD1. Trimming at V came to 4 bases and at J to 2 bases, leaving 7 bases not matched to a gene. Germline V gene sequence: CDR1 MDHEN, CDR2 SYDVKM. There are 16 residues in the CDR3. Here the CDR3 reads CASSSQGAPAYNEQFF. CDR3 coding DNA: TGTGCCAGCAGTTCTCAGGGGGCTCCAGCCTACAATGAGCAGTTCTTC. The variable domain in full, completed from reference TRBV28 and TRBJ2-1, reads DVKVTQSSRYLVKRTGEKVFLECVQDMDHENMFWYRQDPGLGLRLIYFSYDVKMKEKGDIPEGYSVSREKKERFSLILESASTNQTSMYLCASSSQGAPAYNEQFFGPGTRLTVL.

This chain uses TRBV19 with TRBJ2-1, with TRBD1 as a possible D gene (5 bases). The V gene's germline CDR1 is LNHDA and CDR2 SQIVND (reference sequence). Trimming took 10 bases from V and 0 from J, leaving 13 bases between them. This CDR3 is 14 amino acids long. The CDR3 DNA reads as TGTGCCACCTGGGGCAGCAGCTCCTACAATGAGCAGTTCTTC. As protein: CATWGSSSYNEQFF. Full variable domain (rest looked up from reference TRBV19 and TRBJ2-1): DGGITQSPKYLFRKEGQNVTLSCEQNLNHDAMYWYRQDPGQGLRLIYYSQIVNDFQKGDIAEGYSVSREKKESFPLTVTSAQKNPTAFYLCATWGSSSYNEQFFGPGTRLTVL.

V and J are TRBV7-2 and TRBJ2-3, with 7 bases aligning to TRBD1. The germline V gene has CDR1 SGHTA and CDR2 FQGNSA. The ends lost 8 bases at V and 2 bases at J; junction bases unmatched: 7. This CDR3 has 14 residues. CDR3 loop: CASDPGQPTDTQYF. The CDR3 DNA is TGTGCCAGCGATCCGGGACAGCCCACAGATACGCAGTATTTT. The full variable domain, in which reference TRBV7-2 and TRBJ2-3 provide the parts outside the CDR3, is GAGVSQSPSNKVTEKGKDVELRCDPISGHTALYWYRQSLGQGLEFLIYFQGNSAPDKSGLPSDRFSAERTGGSVSTLTIQRTQQEDSAVYLCASDPGQPTDTQYFGPGTRLTVL.

This chain connects TRBV25-1 to TRBJ1-1, with 8 nucleotides matching TRBD1. The V gene's germline CDR1 is MGHDK and CDR2 SYGVNS. Trimming cost V 3 bases and J 3 bases; bases outside gene matches: 6. The CDR3 totals 15 residues. The CDR3 DNA reads as TGTGCCAGCAGTGAGCCCTTGACAGGGGACACTGAAGCTTTCTTT. It translates to CASSEPLTGDTEAFF.

The V gene is TRBV5-4, the J gene TRBJ1-5; no definite D call. This CDR3 region has 14 residues. CDR1 is SGHNT and CDR2 is YYREEE in the germline V gene (reference sequence). V lost 1 base, J lost 0 bases, and 5 bases lay in between. CDR3 protein: CASSLLGSNQPQHF. The CDR3 nucleotides are TGTGCCAGCAGCTTGCTGGGTAGCAATCAGCCCCAGCATTTT.

This chain uses TRBV5-4 with TRBJ2-6, with TRBD1 matching 12 bases. The J segment lost 2 bases and the V segment lost 2 bases, leaving 5 bases of the junction unmatched. Germline V gene sequence: CDR1 SGHNT, CDR2 YYREEE (reference sequence). The length of the CDR3 is 18 residues. CDR3 residues: CASSFFGTGGTGANVLTF. The CDR3 DNA reads TGTGCCAGCAGCTTCTTTGGGACAGGGGGCACTGGGGCCAACGTCCTGACTTTC. The variable domain in full, completed from reference TRBV5-4 and TRBJ2-6, reads ETGVTQSPTHLIKTRGQQVTLRCSSQSGHNTVSWYQQALGQGPQFIFQYYREEENGRGNFPPRFSGLQFPNYSSELNVNALELDDSALYLCASSFFGTGGTGANVLTFGAGSRLTVL.

The rearrangement uses TRBV2 and TRBJ2-1; a weak D match, TRBD1 (5 bases). V gave up 4 bases and J gave up 7 bases, with 8 bases separating them. CDR1 SNHLY and CDR2 FYNNEI come from the germline V gene. The CDR3 extends over 12 amino acids. The CDR3 nucleotides are TGTGCCAGCAGTGGCAGGGTGAATGAGCAGTTCTTC. As protein: CASSGRVNEQFF.

This chain connects TRBV6-5 to TRBJ1-4, with 7 bases fitting TRBD1. The ends lost 1 base at V and 1 base at J; junction bases unmatched: 3. The length of the CDR3 is 16 residues. The germline V gene has CDR1 MNHEY and CDR2 SVGAGI. CDR3 DNA sequence: TGTGCCAGCAGTTACTATCAGGGGGGAACTAATGAAAAACTGTTTTTT. Its protein is CASSYYQGGTNEKLFF.